This entry is about one T cell receptor (beta chain). This entry comes from a study of blood T cell repertoires in COVID-19. The germline CDR1 and CDR2 sequences are LGHNA and YSLEER. Trimming removed 3 bases from V and 7 bases from J, with 15 bases in between. The CDR3 is 15 residues long. Repertoires were generated with immunoSEQ multiplex PCR, while TCRdb's copy carries only in-frame clones and drops some. The table has around 200,000 clones, 78% seen once. The chain recombines TRBV4-3 with TRBJ2-2; D might be TRBD1 (6 bases). The specimen was peripheral blood. This receptor was obtained from a woman of 80 years or more with active or convalescent COVID-19. The DNA of the CDR3 is TGCGCCAGCAGCCAGGATAACAGGGACGGCGGGGAGCTGTTTTTT. Translated: CASSQDNRDGGELFF.